This T cell receptor (beta chain) was sequenced in a study of cytomegalovirus exposure and HLA in healthy donors. A remark on this clone: The junction departs from the called germline gene at one end, perhaps through a read error.

The CDR3 contains 16 residues. Germline V gene data show CDR1 as SEHNR and CDR2 as FQNEAQ (reference sequence). The PCR used 60 Vbeta and 13 Jbeta primers. Using immunoSEQ multiplex PCR, the repertoire was profiled, and TCRdb retains in-frame clones only, with some absent. The repertoire holds roughly 63,000 clones, roughly 74% seen once, with roughly 23% in the top ten. The rearrangement joins TRBV7-9 to TRBJ2-2, with a tentative D call TRBD2 (5 bases). This TCR came from a woman between 40 and 55 years old in good health and CMV-seropositive. Sample: PBMCs. CDR3 sequence reads: CSSSLRSVRVTGELFF. The CDR3, as DNA: TGTTCCAGCAGCCTACGGTCGGTGCGGGTAACCGGGGAGCTGTTTTTT.